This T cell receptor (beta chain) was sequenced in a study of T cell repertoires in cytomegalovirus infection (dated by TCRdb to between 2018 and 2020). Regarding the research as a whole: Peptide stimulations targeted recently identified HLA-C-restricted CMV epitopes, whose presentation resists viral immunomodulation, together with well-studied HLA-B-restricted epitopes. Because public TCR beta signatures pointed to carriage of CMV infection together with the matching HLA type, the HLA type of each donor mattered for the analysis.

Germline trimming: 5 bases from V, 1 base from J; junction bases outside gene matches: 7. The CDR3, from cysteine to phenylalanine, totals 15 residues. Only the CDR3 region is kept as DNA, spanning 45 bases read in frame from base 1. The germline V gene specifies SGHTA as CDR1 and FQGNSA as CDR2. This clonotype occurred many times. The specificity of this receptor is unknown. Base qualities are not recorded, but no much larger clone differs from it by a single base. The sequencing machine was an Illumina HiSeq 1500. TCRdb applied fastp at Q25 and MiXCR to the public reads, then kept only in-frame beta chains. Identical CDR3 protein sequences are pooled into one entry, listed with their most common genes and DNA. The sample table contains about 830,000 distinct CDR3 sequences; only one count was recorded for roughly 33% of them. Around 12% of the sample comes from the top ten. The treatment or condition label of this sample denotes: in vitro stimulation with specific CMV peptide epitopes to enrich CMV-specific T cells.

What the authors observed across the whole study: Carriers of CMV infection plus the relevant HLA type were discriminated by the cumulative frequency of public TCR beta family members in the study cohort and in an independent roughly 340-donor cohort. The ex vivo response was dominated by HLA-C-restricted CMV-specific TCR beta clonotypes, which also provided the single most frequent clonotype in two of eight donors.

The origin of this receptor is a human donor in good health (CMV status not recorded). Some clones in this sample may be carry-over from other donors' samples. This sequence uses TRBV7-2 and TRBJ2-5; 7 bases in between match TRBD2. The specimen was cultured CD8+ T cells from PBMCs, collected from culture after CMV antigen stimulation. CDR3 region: CASSTGTTSQETQYF. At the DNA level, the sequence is TGTGCCAGCAGCACGGGGACTACTTCCCAAGAGACCCAGTACTTC.